This T cell receptor (beta chain) was sequenced for a study of OX40 agonist ivuxolimab in advanced cancers. For the study at large: Patients' therapy was ivuxolimab, an antibody that acts as an agonist of OX40 (CD134).

General observations from the study: Expanded clones belonging to CD8+ T cells outnumbered, on average, those of CD4+.

Between the trimmed V and J ends, which lost 3 bases and 8 bases, there was a span of 10 bases. The CDR3 covers 12 residues. The germline V gene has CDR1 MDHEN and CDR2 SYDVKM. Regarding this clone: Antigen: not known.

The assay was immunoSEQ multiplex PCR, and TCRdb's table has in-frame clones only and misses some. The sample has tens of thousands of clones, over 60% seen once. This chain connects TRBV28 to TRBJ2-5, with D unresolved. The sequencing used CD4+ or CD8+ T cells sorted from blood, collected in a trial of the OX40 agonist ivuxolimab. This clonotype originated in an adult with an advanced solid tumor such as melanoma, head and neck, liver or kidney cancer. This chain's CDR3 is CASSFGLGTQYF. CDR3 sequence (DNA): TGTGCCAGCAGTTTCGGTCTAGGAACCCAGTACTTC. The complete variable domain, with remaining parts taken from reference TRBV28 and TRBJ2-5, reads DVKVTQSSRYLVKRTGEKVFLECVQDMDHENMFWYRQDPGLGLRLIYFSYDVKMKEKGDIPEGYSVSREKKERFSLILESASTNQTSMYLCASSFGLGTQYFGPGTRLLVL.